Following are 31 T cell receptor beta chains from one sample sequenced in a study of cytomegalovirus exposure and HLA in healthy donors. Vbeta (60) and Jbeta (13) primers were used in the PCR. This table comes from immunoSEQ multiplex PCR, and its TCRdb copy is limited to in-frame clones, with some not included. The sample yields about 50,000 clones, about 78% seen once. The sequenced sample was PBMCs. Receptor source: a man aged 25-45 years in good health and CMV-seropositive.

The V and J genes are TRBV5-6 and TRBJ1-6, with D perhaps matching TRBD1 (6 bases). Per the germline V gene, CDR1 is SGHDT and CDR2 is YYEEEE. The CDR3 runs 14 residues. The V end was cut by 0 bases, the J end by 10 bases, with 11 bases between. CDR3 residues: CASSLVDRNSPLHF. CDR3 in DNA: TGTGCCAGCAGCTTGGTCGACAGGAACTCACCCCTCCACTTT.

This CDR3 is CASSYAGGSSYEQYF. CDR3 coding DNA: TGTGCCAGCAGTTACGCAGGGGGCAGCTCCTACGAGCAGTACTTC. The V and J genes are TRBV6-5 and TRBJ2-7; 8 positions agree with TRBD1. J was trimmed by 0 bases and V by 2 bases; bases with no gene match: 3. This CDR3 comprises 15 residues. Germline CDR1 reads MNHEY; CDR2 reads SVGAGI.

This clone turned up a few times. V and J are TRBV6-6 and TRBJ2-7, with a tentative D call TRBD1 (6 bases). CDR3 length equals 12 residues. Germline loops: CDR1 MNHNY, CDR2 SVGAGI (reference sequence). The V end was cut by 5 bases, the J end by 6 bases, with 11 bases between. CDR3 bases: TGTGCCAGCAGTGCACAGGGAGTCGAGCAGTACTTC. Its protein is CASSAQGVEQYF.

The chain combines TRBV30 with TRBJ1-5; 8 bases fit TRBD1. V lost 1 base to trimming and J lost 8 bases; unmatched junction nucleotides: 10. The CDR3 has 15 residues. CDR1 is GTSNPN, CDR2 SVGIG, per germline (reference sequence). In DNA, the CDR3 is TGTGCCTGGAGTGGGAGTGGGACAGGCTTAAAGCCCCAGCATTTT. Translated: CAWSGSGTGLKPQHF. Filled out from reference TRBV30 and TRBJ1-5, the complete variable domain reads SQTIHQWPATLVQPVGSPLSLECTVEGTSNPNLYWYRQAAGRGLQLLFYSVGIGQISSEVPQNLSASRPQDRQFILSSKKLLLSDSGFYLCAWSGSGTGLKPQHFGDGTRLSIL.

The rearrangement links TRBV7-9 to TRBJ1-1, with 8 bases fitting TRBD1. This CDR3 has 14 amino acids. CDR1 SEHNR and CDR2 FQNEAQ come from the germline V gene (reference sequence). Trimming took 5 bases from V and 2 from J; bases not matched to a gene: 4. The CDR3 DNA reads TGTGCCAGCAGCCCTGGACAGGGCAACACTGAAGCTTTCTTT. Amino acid sequence: CASSPGQGNTEAFF.

J is TRBJ1-4 and V is TRBV28, with no clear D. V was clipped by 9 bases and J by 7 bases, with 21 bases between them. Germline lookup yields CDR1 MDHEN and CDR2 SYDVKM. The CDR3 covers 15 residues. The chain's CDR3 is CASRSILPSGEKLFF. In DNA form, the CDR3 reads TGTGCCAGTCGTTCAATACTTCCATCGGGTGAAAAACTGTTTTTT.

This chain joins TRBV7-3 and TRBJ2-2, with TRBD1 identical over 8 bases. The germline CDR1 and CDR2 sequences are SGHTA and FQGTGA. There are 16 residues in the CDR3. After removal of 1 base from V and 4 bases from J, the junction contained 5 bases not matched to a gene. CDR3 loop: CASSLIRGQSTGELFF. Here the CDR3 DNA reads TGTGCCAGCAGCTTAATCAGGGGGCAAAGCACCGGGGAGCTGTTTTTT.

The chain uses TRBV4-1 and TRBJ2-1; the D is unclear. V lost 0 bases and J 1 base, leaving 4 bases between the germline ends. The V gene's germline CDR1 is MGHRA and CDR2 YSYEKL. The CDR3 is made up of 14 amino acids. CDR3 DNA sequence: TGCGCCAGCAGCCAAGAAACATCCTACAATGAGCAGTTCTTC. Protein product: CASSQETSYNEQFF.

The genes are TRBV11-2 and TRBJ2-2, with 9 nucleotides matching TRBD2. Germline V lookup: CDR1 SGHAT, CDR2 FQNNGV. The CDR3 is 16 amino acids. V dropped 5 bases and J dropped 1; count of bases not matched to a gene: 5. DNA for the CDR3: TGTGCCAGCAGCCCGCGGGGGGGGGTGAACACCGGGGAGCTGTTTTTT. Translation gives CASSPRGGVNTGELFF.

The chain uses TRBV7-2 and TRBJ1-5; 8 bases agree with TRBD1. Germline V CDR1 and CDR2: SGHTA, FQGNSA. V lost 4 bases and J lost 15; bases outside the gene matches: 17. The CDR3 sequence is 15 residues long. The CDR3: CASSSRARYRGSRHF. Here the CDR3 DNA reads TGTGCCAGCAGCTCGAGAGCGCGATACAGGGGGTCGCGGCATTTT. Variable domain in full (rest from reference TRBV7-2 and TRBJ1-5): GAGVSQSPSNKVTEKGKDVELRCDPISGHTALYWYRQSLGQGLEFLIYFQGNSAPDKSGLPSDRFSAERTGGSVSTLTIQRTQQEDSAVYLCASSSRARYRGSRHFGDGTRLSIL.

In DNA form, the CDR3 reads TGTGCCAGCAGTCTTACCGGGACAGGGTACTACGAGCAGTACTTC. Its translation: CASSLTGTGYYEQYF. The chain couples TRBV25-1 to TRBJ2-7; TRBD1 aligns across 9 bases. The ends lost 5 bases at V and 3 bases at J; junction bases unmatched: 8. The CDR3 contains 15 residues. In germline, CDR1 is MGHDK, CDR2 SYGVNS.

The chain employs TRBV28 and TRBJ2-3, with 8 bases that match TRBD2. The CDR3 sequence is 15 residues long. V shed 8 bases and J 3 bases; nucleotides not matched to a gene: 10. The V gene's germline CDR1 is MDHEN and CDR2 SYDVKM. CDR3 amino acids: CASAPRGGGTDTQYF. The CDR3 DNA follows: TGTGCCAGCGCCCCCCGGGGGGGCGGGACAGATACGCAGTATTTT.

This clone was detected once. The chain has TRBV9 and TRBJ2-5; D unclear. Trimming shortened V by 3 bases and J by 3 bases, and 3 bases separated the two germline ends. This CDR3 has 11 residues. CDR1 and CDR2 (germline): SGDLS, YYNGEE. Written as DNA, the CDR3 is TGTGCCAGCAGCGCGGAAGAGACCCAGTACTTC. Translating gives CASSAEETQYF.

This chain links TRBV5-1 with TRBJ1-1; D remains ambiguous. The CDR3 spans 13 residues. V dropped 4 bases and J dropped 1 base, with 8 bases sitting between them. Germline V gene sequence: CDR1 SGHRS, CDR2 YFSETQ. As DNA, the CDR3 is TGCGCCAGCAGCCCCTCAGAGAACACTGAAGCTTTCTTT. Amino acid sequence: CASSPSENTEAFF.

This chain joins TRBV30 and TRBJ2-2, with 9 bases that match TRBD1. Germline V gives CDR1 GTSNPN, CDR2 SVGIG (reference sequence). V dropped 5 bases and J dropped 6; count of bases not matched to a gene: 7. The CDR3 has 14 residues. In DNA form, the CDR3 reads TGTGCCTGGGGGACAGGGCTTGTCCCCGGGGAGCTGTTTTTT. The encoded protein is CAWGTGLVPGELFF.

The chain joins TRBV6-1 to TRBJ1-5, with unresolved D. This CDR3 is 13 amino acids long. Germline V gene lookup returns CDR1 MNHNS and CDR2 SASEGT. The V end lost 7 bases, the J end lost 4 bases, and 11 bases lay between the germline ends. The CDR3 coding sequence is TGTGCCAGCATCCCGGGTCCAAATCAGCCCCAGCATTTT. Translated, it gives CASIPGPNQPQHF.

V and J are TRBV27 and TRBJ2-7; 10 nucleotides align to TRBD2. V gave up 3 bases and J gave up 3 bases; unmatched junction bases: 5. Germline V gene lookup returns CDR1 MNHEY and CDR2 SMNVEV (reference sequence). This CDR3 comprises 15 residues. The CDR3 protein is CASSFRASGSYEQYF. The CDR3 nucleotides read TGTGCCAGCAGTTTTCGGGCTAGCGGGAGCTACGAGCAGTACTTC.

In its sample, this clone ranks as medium-sized. The chain is built from TRBV4-1 and TRBJ2-2; no reliable D call. CDR3 length: 15 amino acids. Deletions cut 0 bases from V and 5 bases from J, with 10 bases between. Germline V gene sequence: CDR1 MGHRA, CDR2 YSYEKL. Here the CDR3 reads CASSQDYGSTGELFF. CDR3 bases: TGCGCCAGCAGCCAAGATTACGGGTCTACCGGGGAGCTGTTTTTT.

This sequence joins TRBV28 and TRBJ2-7; 10 bases match TRBD2. The CDR3 is 16 amino acids. V was pared by 6 bases and J by 2 bases, with 10 bases of the junction left unmatched. Germline CDR1 MDHEN, CDR2 SYDVKM. In DNA form, the CDR3 reads TGTGCCAGCAGGCCATCTAGCGGGGGTACGGCCTACGAGCAGTACTTC. This encodes CASRPSSGGTAYEQYF.

The gene calls are TRBV6-6 and TRBJ1-3, with D perhaps matching TRBD1 (5 bases). The germline V and J ends were trimmed by 5 bases and 2 bases, with 13 bases remaining between them. Germline assignment: CDR1 MNHNY and CDR2 SVGAGI (reference sequence). CDR3 length: 15 amino acids. CDR3 in amino acids: CASSADSATGNTIYF. The CDR3 nucleotides read TGTGCCAGCAGTGCAGACAGCGCTACTGGAAACACCATATATTTT.

This clone was seen only a few times. The chain combines TRBV6-5 with TRBJ1-6, with 9 bases fitting TRBD1. Germline-derived CDR1 and CDR2 are MNHEY and SVGAGI. V was pared by 0 bases and J by 3 bases, with 0 bases of the junction left unmatched. This CDR3 contains 16 residues. As DNA, the CDR3 is TGTGCCAGCAGTTACTCGGGACAGGGCTATAATTCACCCCTCCACTTT. Protein product: CASSYSGQGYNSPLHF.

V gene TRBV10-3 combines with J gene TRBJ2-4; 7 bases are a match to TRBD2. Trimming took 10 bases from V and 0 from J; bases not matched to a gene: 12. Germline V gene sequence: CDR1 ENHRY, CDR2 SYGVKD. The CDR3 runs to 16 residues. In DNA form, the CDR3 reads TGTGCCACCGAGGGAGGGAACCCTCAAGCCAAAAACATTCAGTACTTC. Translation: CATEGGNPQAKNIQYF.

The V gene is TRBV18, the J gene TRBJ1-6, with TRBD1 matching over 7 bases. CDR3 length equals 14 residues. V gave up 8 bases and J gave up 6 bases; unmatched junction bases: 7. Per germline, CDR1 KGHSH and CDR2 LQKENI. The CDR3 spells CASAEQGFNSPLHF. DNA for the CDR3: TGTGCCAGCGCCGAACAGGGGTTTAATTCACCCCTCCACTTT.

This clone has only a few counts. The chain links TRBV28 to TRBJ2-2, with D possibly being TRBD2 (6 bases). CDR1 MDHEN and CDR2 SYDVKM come from the germline V gene. Deletions cut 2 bases from V and 4 bases from J, with 23 bases between. The CDR3 is 19 amino acids. Here the CDR3 DNA reads TGTGCCAGCAGTTTACGGAGGGACCCAGACGGGAAACTCACCGGGGAGCTGTTTTTT. Translating gives CASSLRRDPDGKLTGELFF.

The V and J genes are TRBV19 and TRBJ1-2; D gene ambiguous. CDR1 is LNHDA, CDR2 SQIVND, per germline (reference sequence). V was pared by 4 bases and J by 6 bases, with 12 bases between. The CDR3 loop spans 13 amino acids. The CDR3 spells CASSTTSLDGYTF. For the CDR3, the DNA is TGTGCCAGTAGTACGACAAGCTTGGATGGCTACACCTTC. Full variable domain (remainder filled in from reference TRBV19 and TRBJ1-2): DGGITQSPKYLFRKEGQNVTLSCEQNLNHDAMYWYRQDPGQGLRLIYYSQIVNDFQKGDIAEGYSVSREKKESFPLTVTSAQKNPTAFYLCASSTTSLDGYTFGSGTRLTVV.

The V call is TRBV5-4, the J call TRBJ1-2, with D possibly being TRBD1 (5 bases). The CDR3 runs to 15 residues. V was clipped by 4 bases and J by 5 bases, with 18 bases between them. Germline V gives CDR1 SGHNT, CDR2 YYREEE (reference sequence). The CDR3, as DNA: TGTGCCAGCAGCCACGCAGGGTCGCGTTTGTATGGCTACACCTTC. It encodes CASSHAGSRLYGYTF.

V usage is TRBV25-1 and J usage is TRBJ1-4, with D possibly being TRBD1 (6 bases). The V and J ends lost 3 bases and 8 bases respectively, with 19 bases between them. CDR1 MGHDK and CDR2 SYGVNS come from the germline V gene. The CDR3 covers 16 residues. CDR3 bases: TGTGCCAGCAGTGACTCGGGGGGCCGGCGCGGCGAAAAACTGTTTTTT. Amino acids: CASSDSGGRRGEKLFF.

V gene TRBV18 combines with J gene TRBJ1-6, with D possibly being TRBD1 (6 bases). CDR3 length: 15 residues. V was trimmed by 3 bases and J by 6 bases, leaving 12 bases between them. CDR1 is KGHSH and CDR2 is LQKENI in the germline V gene. CDR3 sequence: CASSPKDRINSPLHF. Written as DNA, the CDR3 is TGTGCCAGCTCACCTAAAGACAGGATTAATTCACCCCTCCACTTT.

The V and J genes are TRBV19 and TRBJ2-3, with TRBD2 identical over 10 bases. J was trimmed by 3 bases and V by 4 bases; bases with no gene match: 7. The CDR3 is 16 residues long. Germline lookup yields CDR1 LNHDA and CDR2 SQIVND (reference sequence). The CDR3 spells CASSTFGLADTDTQYF. For the CDR3, the DNA is TGTGCCAGTAGTACCTTCGGACTAGCGGATACAGATACGCAGTATTTT.

The chain employs TRBV5-4 and TRBJ1-3; TRBD1 matches 7 bases. The CDR3 spans 17 residues. Per the germline V gene, CDR1 is SGHNT and CDR2 is YYREEE (reference sequence). V shed 4 bases, J shed 0 bases, and the junction held 10 bases outside the gene matches. CDR3 coding DNA: TGTGCCAGCAGCAATCCGACAGGGAAAAGCTCTGGAAACACCATATATTTT. Its protein is CASSNPTGKSSGNTIYF.

The rearrangement uses TRBV5-1 and TRBJ2-3, with unresolved D. V was cut by 1 base and J by 1 base, with 7 bases left in between. Germline CDR1 SGHRS, CDR2 YFSETQ. CDR3 length equals 14 residues. Written as DNA, the CDR3 is TGCGCCAGCAGCTTGTTTCCGGGCACAGATACGCAGTATTTT. Its translation is CASSLFPGTDTQYF.